This TCR beta chain was identified during a study of T cells in localized non-small cell lung cancer. General study points: Higher T cell density in the blood was associated with longer overall survival, whereas higher adjacent-lung clonality associated with shorter survival. Uninvolved adjacent lung showed peak T cell clonality, exceeding tumor.

This clone has more than one count but fewer than ten. Its antigen is still unknown. The CDR3 is made up of 14 amino acids. Per germline, CDR1 LNHDA and CDR2 SQIVND (reference sequence). The germline V and J ends were trimmed by 4 bases and 1 base, with 8 bases remaining between them. Sequencing was performed with immunoSEQ multiplex PCR; in TCRdb, only in-frame clones are kept and a portion is missing. The sample yields about 11,000 clones, approximately 84% seen once. The V and J genes are TRBV19 and TRBJ1-5; a weak D match, TRBD1 (5 bases). This TCR came from a male donor older than 55 with stage III lung adenocarcinoma. This material consisted of peripheral blood, taken before any cancer treatment. CDR3 residues: CASSTGRSNQPQHF. The CDR3 region has the DNA TGTGCCAGTAGTACGGGACGGAGCAATCAGCCCCAGCATTTT.